This T cell receptor (beta chain) is from a study of CD8+ T cells in alopecia areata. RNA extraction and reverse transcription yielded cDNA as sequencing template. Sequencing used immunoSEQ multiplex PCR; TCRdb keeps in-frame clones, though not all of them. The sample includes 190,000 or so clones, about 60% of them seen just once. Treatment specified: oral pan-JAK inhibitor, 5-10 mg twice daily. This TCR was sampled from a human donor with alopecia areata. Sequenced here: CD8+ T cells sorted from blood, sampled at week 24, from a patient treated with tofacitinib.

The CDR3 region is CSVGDRYNEQFF. CDR3 DNA sequence: TGCAGCGTTGGCGACAGATACAATGAGCAGTTCTTC. This sequence joins TRBV29-1 and TRBJ2-1; a possible D gene is TRBD1 (5 bases). CDR1 and CDR2 from the germline V gene are SQVTM and ANQGSEA. CDR3 length: 12 residues. Trimming stripped 4 bases from V and 4 bases from J, with 8 bases between.